This T cell receptor (beta chain) comes out of a study of cytomegalovirus exposure and HLA in healthy donors. Study results and caveats: There were reportedly fewer N-insertions in an Asian-associated ancestry cluster than the roughly 670-donor mean, in a later analysis.

The PCR made use of 60 Vbeta and 13 Jbeta primers. Profiling relied on immunoSEQ multiplex PCR, and the TCRdb table lists in-frame clones only, not all of them. The sample gives approximately 130,000 clones, about 85% of which show up once; over 6.5% is in the top ten. The length of the CDR3 is 18 residues. Per germline, CDR1 SEHNR and CDR2 FQNEAQ (reference sequence). Comment on this clone: Its antigen is not known.

Material: PBMCs. The V call is TRBV7-9, the J call TRBJ2-5, with 8 bases lining up with TRBD2. TRBJ2-7 matches the DNA end more closely, so the J call is doubtful. The source of this sequence is a woman in her 30s in good health and CMV-seropositive. The CDR3 nucleotides read TGTGCCAGCAGCTTAGCGGGCGGGGCGGGGGGCGACTCCTACGAGCAGTACTTC. Encoded protein: CASSLAGGAGGDSYEQYF.